This T cell receptor beta chain was captured in a study of blood T cell repertoires in COVID-19. Study as a whole: Donors in the United States, Italy and Spain gave samples during acute or convalescent COVID-19.

Trimming cost V 4 bases and J 8 bases, with 13 bases left between them. The CDR3 has 13 amino acids. Germline loops: CDR1 SGHDT, CDR2 YYEEEE. In the authors' methods: Reference gene primers were amplified, and this amplification served to estimate nucleated cell counts. Libraries were prepared by immunoSEQ multiplex PCR; TCRdb keeps only in-frame clonotypes and omits some of them. The V and J calls and clone size come from that table; D and trimming were worked out from the DNA. Among 75,000 to 100,000 clones, approximately 90% were seen once, and the ten largest hold 15%. This receptor was taken from a human donor in a cohort sampled during active COVID-19. V and J are TRBV5-6 and TRBJ2-1; a possible D gene is TRBD2 (5 bases). Sequencing was carried out using peripheral blood. CDR3 sequence: CASSLGDRYEQFF. The CDR3 DNA sequence: TGTGCCAGCAGCCTCGGGGATCGGTATGAGCAGTTCTTC.